This is a list of T cell receptor beta chains from one sample in a study of blood T cells in healthy people across ages. TCRdb redid the calling of the 5' RACE reads with MiXCR, one entry per CDR3 protein. The repertoire holds around 1,700,000 distinct CDR3 sequences, with approximately 28% as singletons. Sequenced material: blood. The receptors were gathered from a woman in her twenties or thirties in good health. The CDR3 runs from the conserved cysteine through the conserved F or W. The D gene is left open where the match is weak. Clone size is not always given. Where it is, it says once, few, many or a class for expanded clones.

V gene,clone size,D gene,J gene,CDR3 protein,CDR3 DNA
TRBV6-1,once,NA,TRBJ2-4,CASSEDLGLSHMQYF,TGTGCCAGCAGTGAAGATCTAGGTTTGTCTCACATGCAGTACTTC
TRBV6-2/TRBV6-3,NA,TRBD1,TRBJ2-3,CASSAQGSSITDTQYF,TGTGCCAGCAGCGCACAGGGGTCGTCCATTACAGATACGCAGTATTTT
TRBV6-5,NA,NA,TRBJ1-2,CASSYTADAVDYGYTF,TGTGCCAGCAGTTACACGGCCGATGCCGTGGACTATGGCTACACCTTC
TRBV27,many,NA,TRBJ2-7,CASSLQPSSYEQYF,TGTGCCAGCAGTTTACAGCCGAGCTCCTACGAGCAGTACTTC
TRBV18,few,NA,TRBJ1-5,CASSPQGRAQPQHF,TGTGCCAGCTCCCCCCAGGGGCGGGCTCAGCCCCAGCATTTT
TRBV20-1,once,TRBD1,TRBJ1-2,CSARDFDGTGVGYTF,TGCAGTGCTAGAGATTTCGACGGGACAGGGGTAGGCTACACCTTC
TRBV6-6,NA,NA,TRBJ1-1,CASSYTPVEAFF,TGTGCCAGCAGTTACACACCGGTAGAAGCTTTCTTT
TRBV20-1,NA,NA,TRBJ1-1,CSAKRLDTEAFF,TGCAGTGCTAAGAGACTGGACACTGAAGCTTTCTTT
TRBV12-3/TRBV12-4,NA,TRBD1,TRBJ2-5,CASSLPPGQGGETQYF,TGTGCCAGCAGTTTACCCCCGGGACAGGGTGGAGAGACCCAGTACTTC
TRBV20-1,NA,TRBD2,TRBJ2-1,CSARDGTSGGTHNEQFF,TGCAGTGCTAGAGATGGGACTAGCGGGGGGACCCACAATGAGCAGTTCTTC
TRBV5-1,few,TRBD2,TRBJ2-2,CASSPVRGGPAGELFF,TGCGCCAGCAGCCCCGTTCGGGGGGGCCCTGCCGGGGAGCTGTTTTTT
TRBV20-1,many,NA,TRBJ1-6,CSAQIPSTKSPLHF,TGCAGTGCGCAAATACCCTCTACCAAGTCACCCCTCCACTTT
TRBV6-5,NA,NA,TRBJ1-6,CASSYLQGNTPLYF,TGTGCCAGCAGTTACCTACAGGGAAACACACCCCTCTACTTC
TRBV2,few,TRBD2,TRBJ2-1,CASKGSLAGGNEQFF,TGTGCCAGCAAGGGGAGCCTAGCGGGGGGCAATGAGCAGTTCTTC
TRBV5-1,NA,NA,TRBJ1-2,CASSLARTPSNYGYTF,TGCGCCAGCAGCTTGGCCCGAACACCTTCTAACTATGGCTACACCTTC
TRBV3-1,NA,NA,TRBJ1-2,CASSPRGFYGYTF,TGTGCCAGCAGCCCTAGGGGTTTTTATGGCTACACCTTC
TRBV11-2,many,NA,TRBJ2-4,CASSPIRRDMGKNIQYF,TGTGCCAGCAGCCCAATTCGGAGGGATATGGGCAAAAACATTCAGTACTTC
TRBV20-1,few,TRBD1,TRBJ2-7,CRASDRGYEQYF,TGCAGGGCTTCGGACAGGGGCTACGAGCAGTACTTC
TRBV20-1,NA,NA,TRBJ1-1,CSARGNRDTEAFF,TGCAGTGCTAGAGGGAATCGGGACACTGAAGCTTTCTTT
TRBV6-5,NA,NA,TRBJ2-2,CASSYSVFGGDTGELFF,TGTGCCAGCAGTTACTCGGTTTTTGGCGGAGACACCGGGGAGCTGTTTTTT
TRBV2,many,NA,TRBJ2-7,CASTGGGGGAYEQYF,TGTGCCAGCACCGGTGGAGGGGGAGGCGCCTACGAGCAGTACTTC
TRBV11-2,few,NA,TRBJ1-1,CASSLAGLNIEAFF,TGTGCCAGCAGCTTAGCCGGGTTGAACATTGAAGCTTTCTTT
TRBV7-2,few,TRBD2,TRBJ2-1,CASSRPGLARSSYNEQFF,TGTGCCAGCAGCCGGCCGGGACTAGCGAGGAGCTCCTACAATGAGCAGTTCTTC
TRBV18,few,TRBD2,TRBJ2-1,CASSPSRREGIYNEQFF,TGTGCCAGCTCACCCTCGAGACGGGAGGGTATATACAATGAGCAGTTCTTC
TRBV4-3,few,NA,TRBJ1-1,CASSQDPFKGYEAFF,TGCGCCAGCAGCCAAGATCCCTTCAAGGGTTATGAAGCTTTCTTT